The 23 T cell receptor beta chains in this list originate from one sample, sequenced in a study of ipilimumab plus nivolumab after autologous stem cell transplantation. TCRdb keeps only in-frame clones here, not all; method: immunoSEQ multiplex PCR. The sample gives tens of thousands of clones, about 86% of which show up once; 5.2% is in the top ten. Sequenced material: PBMCs, taken in a trial of ipilimumab plus nivolumab as post-transplant consolidation. These receptors all stem from a male donor with diffuse large B-cell lymphoma.

The chain joins TRBV19 to TRBJ1-1, with D hard to call. Deletions cut 3 bases from V and 4 bases from J, with 3 bases between. Germline V CDR1 and CDR2: LNHDA, SQIVND (reference sequence). The CDR3 has 11 amino acids. CDR3 coding DNA: TGTGCCAGTAGTATTCCCACTGAAGCTTTCTTT. Translated, it gives CASSIPTEAFF.

This chain links TRBV7-8 with TRBJ1-4, with D possibly matching TRBD1 (5 bases). Trimming removed 3 bases from V and 8 bases from J, with 10 bases in between. Germline CDR1 reads SGHVS; CDR2 reads FQNEAQ. The CDR3 is 13 residues long. The CDR3 nucleotides read TGTGCCAGCAGCTTCGAACGGGGGGAAAAACTGTTTTTT. Translated: CASSFERGEKLFF.

This clone was picked up a small number of times. J is TRBJ2-1 and V is TRBV9, with D unclear. The CDR3 is 12 residues long. Germline values: CDR1 SGDLS, CDR2 YYNGEE. The V end lost 3 bases, the J end lost 7 bases, and 8 bases lay between the germline ends. CDR3 sequence (DNA): TGTGCCAGCAGCGAGCTTAAGAATGAGCAGTTCTTC. As protein: CASSELKNEQFF.

This chain links TRBV6-1 with TRBJ2-7; D possibly matches TRBD1 or TRBD2 (5 bases each). The CDR3 contains 11 residues. V was shortened by 6 bases and J by 10 bases, with 13 bases between the two germline ends. CDR1 and CDR2 from the germline V gene are MNHNS and SASEGT. CDR3 region: CASSGTAPQYF. Written as DNA, the CDR3 is TGTGCCAGCAGCGGGACCGCCCCACAGTACTTC.

The chain is built from TRBV13 and TRBJ2-1, with 10 nucleotides matching TRBD2. V lost 1 base to trimming and J lost 8 bases; unmatched junction nucleotides: 11. CDR3 length: 17 residues. Per germline, CDR1 PRHDT and CDR2 FYEKMQ (reference sequence). As DNA, the CDR3 is TGTGCCAGCAGCTTAGTTGGAGCGGGGGGGTTCCAGGATGAGCAGTTCTTC. This codes for CASSLVGAGGFQDEQFF.

The chain links TRBV27 to TRBJ1-1; D is perhaps TRBD1 (6 bases). CDR3 length: 13 residues. CDR1 and CDR2 (germline): MNHEY, SMNVEV (reference sequence). The germline V and J ends were trimmed by 6 bases and 10 bases, with 18 bases remaining between them. The CDR3 sequence is CASRPTGNDGAFF. The CDR3 DNA follows: TGTGCCAGCAGACCGACAGGAAATGACGGAGCTTTCTTT.

This clone was found a few times. V and J are TRBV5-1 and TRBJ2-7; no reliable D call. In germline, CDR1 is SGHRS, CDR2 YFSETQ. The CDR3 totals 14 residues. Trimming removed 4 bases at V and 1 base at J, with 12 bases between. The CDR3 loop reads CASSALGPSYEQYF. The CDR3 DNA is TGCGCCAGCAGCGCCCTCGGACCTTCCTACGAGCAGTACTTC.

V gene TRBV27 combines with J gene TRBJ2-2; 9 nucleotides line up with TRBD2. The CDR3 is made up of 17 amino acids. The V segment lost 7 bases and the J segment 6 bases; nucleotides outside the gene matches: 15. Germline V gives CDR1 MNHEY, CDR2 SMNVEV (reference sequence). The CDR3 DNA follows: TGTGCCAGCACCCTCCGTGGGGGCGGGGGGGCCCCCGGGGAGCTGTTTTTT. It translates to CASTLRGGGGAPGELFF.

This clone came up a few times. The chain carries TRBV7-2 and TRBJ2-7; possible D gene TRBD1, 5 bases. CDR3 length equals 13 residues. Germline lookup yields CDR1 SGHTA and CDR2 FQGNSA. Trimming took off 7 bases at V and 6 bases at J, with 16 bases between the two ends. The CDR3 coding sequence is TGTGCCAGCAAGGAGTCCCAGGGTCTCGAGCAGTACTTC. Translated, it gives CASKESQGLEQYF.

This clone appeared a few times. The genes are TRBV18 and TRBJ2-3; D might be TRBD2 (6 bases). The V end lost 6 bases, the J end lost 5 bases, and 18 bases lay between the germline ends. The germline V gene has CDR1 KGHSH and CDR2 LQKENI. This CDR3 has 15 amino acids. CDR3 DNA sequence: TGTGCCAGCTCCGAGTCTGCACTAGCAGTAGATACGCAGTATTTT. Its protein is CASSESALAVDTQYF.

Note on this clone: At one boundary the junction diverges from the germline segment, which might be a read error. V and J are TRBV9 and TRBJ2-7; 10 bases fit TRBD1. From germline, CDR1 is SGDLS and CDR2 YYNGEE. This CDR3 region has 13 residues. The CDR3 region is CAGSGQGAYEQYF. The DNA for the CDR3 is TGTGCCGGCAGCGGACAGGGGGCCTACGAGCAGTACTTC. The entire variable domain, with the rest obtained from reference TRBV9 and TRBJ2-7, is as follows: DSGVTQTPKHLITATGQRVTLRCSPRSGDLSVYWYQQSLDQGLQFLIQYYNGEERAKGNILERFSAQQFPDLHSELNLSSLELGDSALYFCAGSGQGAYEQYFGPGTRLTVT.

The chain couples TRBV6-6 to TRBJ2-5; D remains ambiguous. Germline V lookup: CDR1 MNHNY, CDR2 SVGAGI (reference sequence). V was shortened by 5 bases and J by 4 bases, with 5 bases between the two germline ends. CDR3 length: 11 residues. CDR3 protein: CASSPLETQYF. The CDR3 region has the DNA TGTGCCAGCAGTCCTCTAGAGACCCAGTACTTC.

This chain uses TRBV11-2 with TRBJ2-7; possibly TRBD2 for D (7 bases). The CDR3 spans 16 residues. CDR1 is SGHAT and CDR2 is FQNNGV in the germline V gene. V lost 5 bases and J 1 base, leaving 18 bases between the germline ends. CDR3 in DNA: TGTGCCAGCAGCCATTGGGGGGGCGGCTCTTCCTACGAGCAGTACTTC. This translates into CASSHWGGGSSYEQYF.

This sequence joins TRBV15 and TRBJ1-4, with D unclear. The V and J ends lost 3 bases and 7 bases respectively, with 21 bases between them. Germline CDR1 reads LNHNV; CDR2 reads YYDKDF (reference sequence). The CDR3 sequence is 17 residues long. The CDR3: CATSRVERMARSEKLFF. The CDR3 nucleotides read TGTGCCACCAGCAGGGTCGAAAGGATGGCGAGGTCTGAAAAACTGTTTTTT.

This chain uses TRBV14 with TRBJ2-6; D gene ambiguous. The V end lost 0 bases, the J end lost 2 bases, and 11 bases lay between the germline ends. The germline CDR1 and CDR2 sequences are SGHDN and FVKESK. The CDR3 is made up of 17 amino acids. The chain's CDR3 is CASSQEVLAAGANVLTF. The CDR3, as DNA: TGTGCCAGCAGCCAAGAAGTCTTAGCTGCTGGGGCCAACGTCCTGACTTTC.

This clone was seen more than once but under ten times. This chain uses TRBV6-5 with TRBJ2-7; 8 bases agree with TRBD1. The CDR3 runs to 14 residues. Trimming removed 5 bases from V and 3 bases from J; junction bases left unmatched: 6. CDR1 is MNHEY, CDR2 SVGAGI, per germline. CDR3 sequence (DNA): TGTGCCAGCAGTCCCCGGACAGGGTTCTACGAGCAGTACTTC. It codes for CASSPRTGFYEQYF.

CDR3 nucleotide sequence: TGTGCCAGCTCACCAAGGCAGGGGGGAGGCACTGAAGCTTTCTTT. It specifies CASSPRQGGGTEAFF. J is TRBJ1-1 and V is TRBV18; TRBD1 agrees at 7 bases. V shed 2 bases, J shed 4 bases, and the junction held 7 bases outside the gene matches. The CDR3 totals 15 residues. The germline V gene encodes CDR1 KGHSH and CDR2 LQKENI.

V usage is TRBV18 and J usage is TRBJ1-1, with 8 nucleotides matching TRBD1. V gave up 2 bases and J gave up 4 bases; unmatched junction bases: 9. In germline, CDR1 is KGHSH, CDR2 LQKENI. The CDR3 has 16 amino acids. The CDR3 bases are TGTGCCAGCTCACCAGTCGGGCAGGGGGCGTCCACTGAAGCTTTCTTT. Amino acid sequence: CASSPVGQGASTEAFF.

The chain links TRBV6-1 to TRBJ1-1, with 11 positions matching TRBD1. The CDR3 spans 16 residues. V lost 4 bases and J lost 1; bases outside the gene matches: 5. Germline CDR1 reads MNHNS; CDR2 reads SASEGT. The CDR3 DNA sequence: TGTGCCAGCAGTGGGGCCGGGACAGGGGGGAACACTGAAGCTTTCTTT. It translates to CASSGAGTGGNTEAFF.

The chain is built from TRBV11-2 and TRBJ2-1; D not certain. From germline, CDR1 is SGHAT and CDR2 FQNNGV. The CDR3 has 12 residues. With 2 bases removed from V and 7 bases from J, the gap between germline ends came to 6 bases. This CDR3 is CASSLYANEQFF. The CDR3 region has the DNA TGTGCCAGCAGCTTATACGCGAATGAGCAGTTCTTC.

The chain couples TRBV2 to TRBJ2-7, with unresolved D. V was pared by 1 base and J by 5 bases, with 9 bases between. Germline V gene sequence: CDR1 SNHLY, CDR2 FYNNEI. This CDR3 is built from 13 residues. CDR3 residues: CASSEDYNNEQYF. CDR3 DNA sequence: TGTGCCAGCAGTGAAGATTATAATAACGAGCAGTACTTC.

The chain couples TRBV2 to TRBJ1-2; the D gene is possibly TRBD1 (5 bases). V lost 8 bases to trimming and J lost 8 bases, with 18 bases between them. CDR3 length: 13 residues. Germline CDR1 is SNHLY and CDR2 is FYNNEI. CDR3 region: CASYLEEGYGYTF. DNA of the CDR3: TGTGCCAGCTATCTTGAGGAGGGGTACGGCTACACCTTC.

The rearrangement joins TRBV5-1 to TRBJ2-2; TRBD2 matches 8 bases. The CDR3 is 15 residues long. V lost 3 bases to trimming and J lost 2 bases; unmatched junction nucleotides: 3. Germline assignment: CDR1 SGHRS and CDR2 YFSETQ. CDR3: CASSSGGTNTGELFF. CDR3 in DNA: TGCGCCAGCAGCTCGGGGGGGACCAACACCGGGGAGCTGTTTTTT.